This paragraph covers one T cell receptor (beta chain) sequence. Germline V CDR1 and CDR2: SGHTA, FQGTGA. The CDR3 is 17 amino acids. V was clipped by 2 bases and J by 4 bases; unmatched bases: 7. The source of the sample is a study of blood T cell repertoires in COVID-19. Whole-study context: Both acute and convalescent COVID-19 samples were obtained from the United States, Italy and Spain. From T cells, B-cell-depleted T cells, or PBMCs came the material, which was cDNA or gDNA.

Original processing notes: Nucleated cell counts were estimated from reference gene primer amplification. Sequenced by immunoSEQ multiplex PCR; TCRdb stores in-frame clones only, minus some. V and J calls and clone size are copied from that table; D and trimming were computed from the DNA. The repertoire holds about 58,000 clones, about 85% seen once, with roughly 8% in the top ten. The genes are TRBV7-3 and TRBJ2-2; 10 bases map to TRBD1. Sequencing was carried out using peripheral blood. The clonotype originates from a woman in her 70s with active COVID-19. The CDR3 region is CASSLPGQGVGTGELFF. The CDR3 region has the DNA TGTGCCAGCAGCTTACCCGGACAGGGGGTGGGCACCGGGGAGCTGTTTTTT.